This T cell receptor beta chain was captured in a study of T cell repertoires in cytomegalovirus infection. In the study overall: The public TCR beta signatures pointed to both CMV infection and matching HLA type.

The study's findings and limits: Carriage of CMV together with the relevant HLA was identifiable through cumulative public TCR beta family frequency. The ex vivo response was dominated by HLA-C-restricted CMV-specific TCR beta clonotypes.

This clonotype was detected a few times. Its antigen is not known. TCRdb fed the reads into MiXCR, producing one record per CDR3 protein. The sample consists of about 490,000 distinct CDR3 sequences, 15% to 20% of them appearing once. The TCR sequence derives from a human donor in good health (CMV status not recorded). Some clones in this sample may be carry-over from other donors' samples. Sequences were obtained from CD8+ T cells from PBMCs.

The CDR3 protein is CASSERGNEKLFF. The CDR3 DNA is TGTGCCAGCAGTGAAAGGGGGAATGAAAAACTGTTTTTT. The chain employs TRBV2 and TRBJ1-4; a weak D match, TRBD1 (6 bases). This CDR3 contains 13 residues. V lost 2 bases and J 5 bases, leaving 6 bases between the germline ends. CDR1 SNHLY and CDR2 FYNNEI come from the germline V gene. The variable domain in full, with the rest retrieved from reference TRBV2 and TRBJ1-4, is EPEVTQTPSHQVTQMGQEVILRCVPISNHLYFYWYRQILGQKVEFLVSFYNNEISEKSEIFDDQFSVERPDGSNFTLKIRSTKLEDSAMYFCASSERGNEKLFFGSGTQLSVL.